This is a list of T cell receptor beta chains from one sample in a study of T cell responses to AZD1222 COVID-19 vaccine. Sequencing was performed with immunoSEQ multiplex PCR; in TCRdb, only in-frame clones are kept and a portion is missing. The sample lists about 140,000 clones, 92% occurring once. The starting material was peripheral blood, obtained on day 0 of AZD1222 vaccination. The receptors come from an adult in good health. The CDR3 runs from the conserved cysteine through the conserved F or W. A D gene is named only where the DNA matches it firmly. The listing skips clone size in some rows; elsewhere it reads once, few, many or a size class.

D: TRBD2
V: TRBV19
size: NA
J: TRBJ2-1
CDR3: CASSIAAGGHMSPYNEQFF
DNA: TGTGCCAGTAGTATAGCAGCGGGAGGGCATATGTCCCCCTACAATGAGCAGTTCTTC

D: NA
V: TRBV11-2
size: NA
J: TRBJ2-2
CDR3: CASSLLYRRATGELFF
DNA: TGTGCCAGCAGCTTACTTTACAGGCGGGCCACCGGGGAGCTGTTTTTT

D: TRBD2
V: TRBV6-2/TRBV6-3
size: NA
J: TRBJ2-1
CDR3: CASSRSTSGTNEQFF
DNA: TGTGCCAGCAGTCGAAGCACTAGCGGGACCAATGAGCAGTTCTTC

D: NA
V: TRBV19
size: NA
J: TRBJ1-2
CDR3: CASRQQLGGYTF
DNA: TGTGCCAGTAGACAGCAATTAGGTGGCTACACCTTC

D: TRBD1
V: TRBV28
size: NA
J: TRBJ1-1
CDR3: CASSRRTGTAFF
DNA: TGTGCCAGCAGCCGAAGGACAGGGACGGCTTTCTTT

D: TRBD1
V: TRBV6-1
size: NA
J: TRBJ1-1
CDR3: CASSESGTELEAFF
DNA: TGTGCCAGCAGTGAGTCCGGGACAGAACTTGAAGCTTTCTTT

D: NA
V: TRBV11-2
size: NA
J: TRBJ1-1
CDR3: CASSLDTRWATEAFF
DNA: TGTGCCAGCAGCTTAGATACCCGGTGGGCCACTGAAGCTTTCTTT

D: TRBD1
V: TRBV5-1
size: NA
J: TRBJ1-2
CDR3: CASSRSGQSNYGYTF
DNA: TGCGCCAGCAGCAGATCGGGACAGTCAAACTATGGCTACACCTTC

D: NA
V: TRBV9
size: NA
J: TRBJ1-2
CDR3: CASSALGEVGYGYTF
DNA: TGTGCCAGCAGCGCACTAGGGGAGGTTGGCTATGGCTACACCTTC

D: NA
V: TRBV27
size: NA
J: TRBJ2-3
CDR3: CASSFRGSDTQYF
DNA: TGTGCCAGCAGTTTCCGGGGTTCAGATACGCAGTATTTT

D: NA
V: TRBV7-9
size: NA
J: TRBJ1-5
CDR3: CASSLPGTNQPQHF
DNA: TGTGCCAGCAGCTTGCCGGGAACTAATCAGCCCCAGCATTTT

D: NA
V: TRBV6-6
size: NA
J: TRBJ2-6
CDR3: CASSYPTPSGANVLTF
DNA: TGTGCCAGCAGTTACCCGACACCATCTGGGGCCAACGTCCTGACTTTC

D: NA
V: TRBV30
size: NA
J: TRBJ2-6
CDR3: CAWIRGPGANVLTF
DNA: TGTGCCTGGATCAGGGGCCCTGGGGCCAACGTCCTGACTTTC

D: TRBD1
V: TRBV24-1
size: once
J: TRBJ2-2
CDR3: CATSDFTGGGTGELFF
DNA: TGTGCCACCAGTGATTTTACAGGGGGCGGCACCGGGGAGCTGTTTTTT

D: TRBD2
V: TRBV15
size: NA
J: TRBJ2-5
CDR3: CATSRELAGEGETQYF
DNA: TGTGCCACCAGCAGAGAGCTAGCGGGAGAGGGGGAGACCCAGTACTTC

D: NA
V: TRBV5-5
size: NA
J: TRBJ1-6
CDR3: CASSLGLTYNSPLHF
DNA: TGTGCCAGCAGCTTGGGCCTTACCTATAATTCACCCCTCCACTTT

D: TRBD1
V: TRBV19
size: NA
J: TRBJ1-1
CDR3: CASVRDRVPSEAFF
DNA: TGTGCCAGTGTCCGGGACAGAGTACCTTCTGAAGCTTTCTTT

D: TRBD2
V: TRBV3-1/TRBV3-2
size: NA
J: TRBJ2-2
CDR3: CASTESGRAGELFF
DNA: TGTGCCAGCACGGAAAGCGGGAGGGCGGGGGAGCTGTTTTTT

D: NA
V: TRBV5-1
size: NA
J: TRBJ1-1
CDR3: CASSLFPARMNTEAFF
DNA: TGCGCCAGCAGCTTGTTCCCAGCACGCATGAACACTGAAGCTTTCTTT

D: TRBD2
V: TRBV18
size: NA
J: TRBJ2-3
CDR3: CASSLTSGSTDTQYF
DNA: TGTGCCAGCTCACTAACTAGCGGAAGCACAGATACGCAGTATTTT

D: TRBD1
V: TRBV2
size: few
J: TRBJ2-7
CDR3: CASSYRGPNEQYF
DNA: TGTGCCAGCAGTTACAGGGGACCCAACGAGCAGTACTTC

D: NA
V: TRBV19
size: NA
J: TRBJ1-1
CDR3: CASSDAGNTEAFF
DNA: TGTGCCAGTAGTGATGCGGGGAACACTGAAGCTTTCTTT

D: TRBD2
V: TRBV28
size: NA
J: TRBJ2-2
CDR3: CASSLIGRAISSGELFF
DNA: TGTGCCAGCAGTTTAATCGGGAGGGCCATTAGTTCCGGGGAGCTGTTTTTT

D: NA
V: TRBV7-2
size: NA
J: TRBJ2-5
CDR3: CASSDRRGSGETQYF
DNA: TGTGCCAGCAGCGACCGGAGGGGTAGCGGAGAGACCCAGTACTTC

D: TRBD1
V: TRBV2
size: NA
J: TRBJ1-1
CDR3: CASRSGQGAPEAFF
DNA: TGTGCCAGCAGGTCGGGACAGGGGGCCCCTGAAGCTTTCTTT

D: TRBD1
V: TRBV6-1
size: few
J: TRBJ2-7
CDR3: CASSETGTETWEQYF
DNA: TGTGCCAGCAGTGAAACCGGGACAGAGACGTGGGAGCAGTACTTC

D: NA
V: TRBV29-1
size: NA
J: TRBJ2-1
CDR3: CSVDDRDAESYNEQFF
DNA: TGCAGCGTGGATGACCGGGACGCCGAATCCTACAATGAGCAGTTCTTC

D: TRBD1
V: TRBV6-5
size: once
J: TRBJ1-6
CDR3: CASSYLPGQGVAPLHF
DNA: TGTGCCAGCAGTTACCTACCGGGACAGGGTGTTGCACCCCTCCACTTT